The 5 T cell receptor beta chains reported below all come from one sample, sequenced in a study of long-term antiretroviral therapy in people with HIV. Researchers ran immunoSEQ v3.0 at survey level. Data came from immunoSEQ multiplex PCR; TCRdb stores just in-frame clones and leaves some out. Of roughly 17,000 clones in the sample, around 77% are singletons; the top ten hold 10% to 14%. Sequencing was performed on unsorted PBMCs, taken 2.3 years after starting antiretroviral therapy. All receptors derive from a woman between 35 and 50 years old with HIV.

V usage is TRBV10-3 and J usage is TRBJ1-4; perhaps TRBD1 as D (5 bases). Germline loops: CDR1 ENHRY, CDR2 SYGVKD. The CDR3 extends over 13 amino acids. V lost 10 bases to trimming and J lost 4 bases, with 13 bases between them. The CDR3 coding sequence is TGTGCCACCCGCAGGGCAGTTAATGAAAAACTGTTTTTT. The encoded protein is CATRRAVNEKLFF.

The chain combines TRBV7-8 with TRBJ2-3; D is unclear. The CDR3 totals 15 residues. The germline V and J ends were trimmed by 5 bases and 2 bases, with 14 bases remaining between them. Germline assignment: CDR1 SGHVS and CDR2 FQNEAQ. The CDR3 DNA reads TGTGCCAGCAGCCCGGGCGCCTCCCTCACAGATACGCAGTATTTT. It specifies CASSPGASLTDTQYF.

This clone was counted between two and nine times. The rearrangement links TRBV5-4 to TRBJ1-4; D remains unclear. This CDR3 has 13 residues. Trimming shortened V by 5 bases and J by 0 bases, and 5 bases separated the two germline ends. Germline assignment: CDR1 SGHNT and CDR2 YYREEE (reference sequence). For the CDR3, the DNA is TGTGCCAGCAGTTCGGCAACTAATGAAAAACTGTTTTTT. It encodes CASSSATNEKLFF.

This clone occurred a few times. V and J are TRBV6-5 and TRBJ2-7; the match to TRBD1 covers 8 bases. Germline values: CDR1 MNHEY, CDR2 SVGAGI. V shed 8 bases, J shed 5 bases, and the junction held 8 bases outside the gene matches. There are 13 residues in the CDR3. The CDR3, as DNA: TGTGCCAGCGGACAGGGAAGGGGCCACGAGCAGTACTTC. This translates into CASGQGRGHEQYF.

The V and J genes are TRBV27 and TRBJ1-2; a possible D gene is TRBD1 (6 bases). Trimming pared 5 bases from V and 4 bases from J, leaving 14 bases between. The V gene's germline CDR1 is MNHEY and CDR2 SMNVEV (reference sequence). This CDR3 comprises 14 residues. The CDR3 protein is CASSPQQGPYGYTF. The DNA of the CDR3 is TGTGCCAGCAGTCCTCAACAGGGACCCTATGGCTACACCTTC.